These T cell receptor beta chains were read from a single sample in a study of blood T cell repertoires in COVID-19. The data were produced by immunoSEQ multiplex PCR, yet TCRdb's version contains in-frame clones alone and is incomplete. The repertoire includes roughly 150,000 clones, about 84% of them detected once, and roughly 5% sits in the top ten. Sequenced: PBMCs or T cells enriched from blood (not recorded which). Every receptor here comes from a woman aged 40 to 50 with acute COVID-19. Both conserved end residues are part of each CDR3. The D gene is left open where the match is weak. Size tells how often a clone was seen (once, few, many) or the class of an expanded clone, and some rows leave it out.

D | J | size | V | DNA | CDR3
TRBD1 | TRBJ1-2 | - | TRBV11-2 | TGTGCCAGCAGCCTCACAACAATGACAGGGGCAGGCTACACCTTC | CASSLTTMTGAGYTF
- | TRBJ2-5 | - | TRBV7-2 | TGTGCCAGCAGCTTAGTTGGGGGGGGCAGGGCATACGTTTGGGAGACCCAGTACTTC | CASSLVGGGRAYVWETQYF
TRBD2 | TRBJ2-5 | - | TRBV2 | TGTGCCAGCAGTGTCCTAGCGGGTGTGCAGACCCAGTACTTC | CASSVLAGVQTQYF
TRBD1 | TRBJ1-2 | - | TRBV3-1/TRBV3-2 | TGTGCCAGCAGCCAAGAAAGCGCAGGGGGCGCTTGGGGCTACACCTTC | CASSQESAGGAWGYTF
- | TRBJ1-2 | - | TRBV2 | TGTGCCAGCAGTGAAGACAGGCGGTATGGCTACACCTTC | CASSEDRRYGYTF
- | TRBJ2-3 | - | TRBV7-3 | TGTGCCAGCAGCTACAGCCGGGAGGATACGCAGTATTTT | CASSYSREDTQYF
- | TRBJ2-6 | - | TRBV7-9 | TGTGCCAGCAGCTTAGCGGGAGCGTTTGGGGCCAACGTCCTGACTTTC | CASSLAGAFGANVLTF
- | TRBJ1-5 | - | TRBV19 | TGTGCCAGTAGAATGGCTTATCAGCCCCAGCATTTT | CASRMAYQPQHF
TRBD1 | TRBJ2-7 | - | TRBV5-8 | TGTGCCAGCAGCCACGGGACAGGGGCTCTCGAGCAGTACTTC | CASSHGTGALEQYF
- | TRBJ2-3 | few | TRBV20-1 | TGCAGTGCTAGCTTCACAGATACGCAGTATTTT | CSASFTDTQYF
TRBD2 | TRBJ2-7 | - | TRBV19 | TGTGCCAGTAGTATGGTCGAAGCGGGAAGGGACGAGCAGTACTTC | CASSMVEAGRDEQYF
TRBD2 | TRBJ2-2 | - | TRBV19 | TGTGCCAGTAGTATTGGCGGGAGTCGCACCGGGGAGCTGTTTTTT | CASSIGGSRTGELFF